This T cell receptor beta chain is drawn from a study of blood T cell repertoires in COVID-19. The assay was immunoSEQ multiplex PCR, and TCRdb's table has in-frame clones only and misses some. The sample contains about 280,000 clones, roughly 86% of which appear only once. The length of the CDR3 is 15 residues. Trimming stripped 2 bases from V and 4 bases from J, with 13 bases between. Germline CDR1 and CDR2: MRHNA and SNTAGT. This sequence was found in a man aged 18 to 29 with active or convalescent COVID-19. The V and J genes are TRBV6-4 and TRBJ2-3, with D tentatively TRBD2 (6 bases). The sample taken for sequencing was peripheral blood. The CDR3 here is CASSDNAGPPDTQYF. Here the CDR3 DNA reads TGTGCCAGCAGTGACAACGCGGGGCCCCCAGATACGCAGTATTTT.